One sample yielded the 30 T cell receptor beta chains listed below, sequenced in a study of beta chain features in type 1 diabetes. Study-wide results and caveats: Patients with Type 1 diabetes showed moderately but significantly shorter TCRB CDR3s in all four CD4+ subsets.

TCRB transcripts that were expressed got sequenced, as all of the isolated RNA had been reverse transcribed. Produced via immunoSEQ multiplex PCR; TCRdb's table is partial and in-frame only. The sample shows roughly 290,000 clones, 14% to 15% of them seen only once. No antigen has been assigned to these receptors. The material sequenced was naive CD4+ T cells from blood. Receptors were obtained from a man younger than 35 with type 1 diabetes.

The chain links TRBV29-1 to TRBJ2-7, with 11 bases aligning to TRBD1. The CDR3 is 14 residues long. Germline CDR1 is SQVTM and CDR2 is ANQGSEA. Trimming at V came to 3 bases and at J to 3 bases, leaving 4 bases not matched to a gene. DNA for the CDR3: TGCAGCGTTGATCACGGGACAGGGGGCTACGAGCAGTACTTC. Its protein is CSVDHGTGGYEQYF.

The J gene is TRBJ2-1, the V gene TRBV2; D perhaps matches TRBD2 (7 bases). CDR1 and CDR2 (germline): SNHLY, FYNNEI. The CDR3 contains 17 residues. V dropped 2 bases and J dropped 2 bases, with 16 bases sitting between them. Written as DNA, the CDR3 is TGTGCCAGCAGTGAAACCCTGGCGGGGGCTACCTACAATGAGCAGTTCTTC. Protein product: CASSETLAGATYNEQFF.

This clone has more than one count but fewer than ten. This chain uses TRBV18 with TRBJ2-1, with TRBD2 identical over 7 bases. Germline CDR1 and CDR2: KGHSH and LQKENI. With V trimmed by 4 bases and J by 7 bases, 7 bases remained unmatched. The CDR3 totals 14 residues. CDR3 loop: CASSRGSGGNEQFF. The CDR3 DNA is TGTGCCAGCTCACGGGGATCGGGGGGAAATGAGCAGTTCTTC.

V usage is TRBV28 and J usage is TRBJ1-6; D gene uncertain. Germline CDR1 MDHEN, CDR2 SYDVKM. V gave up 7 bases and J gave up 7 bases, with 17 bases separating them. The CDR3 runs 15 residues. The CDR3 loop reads CASTPRSSGNSPLHF. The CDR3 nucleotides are TGTGCCAGCACCCCGAGGTCGTCCGGGAATTCACCCCTCCACTTT.

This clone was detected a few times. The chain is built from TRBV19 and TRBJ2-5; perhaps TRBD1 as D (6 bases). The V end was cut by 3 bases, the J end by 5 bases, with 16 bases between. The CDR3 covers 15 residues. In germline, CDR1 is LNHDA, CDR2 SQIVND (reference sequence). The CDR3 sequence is CASSILQGPGETQYF. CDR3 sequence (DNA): TGTGCCAGTAGTATTCTTCAGGGGCCAGGGGAGACCCAGTACTTC.

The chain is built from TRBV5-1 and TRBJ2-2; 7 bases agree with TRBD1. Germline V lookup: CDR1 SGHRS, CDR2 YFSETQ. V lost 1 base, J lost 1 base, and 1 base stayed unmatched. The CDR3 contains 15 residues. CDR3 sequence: CASSLPGGNTGELFF. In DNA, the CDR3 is TGCGCCAGCAGCTTGCCAGGGGGGAACACCGGGGAGCTGTTTTTT.

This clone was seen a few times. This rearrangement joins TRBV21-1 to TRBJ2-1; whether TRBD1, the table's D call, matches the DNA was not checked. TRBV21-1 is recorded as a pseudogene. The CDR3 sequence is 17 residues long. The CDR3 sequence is CASSRLLTDLLPHEQFF. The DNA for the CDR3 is TGTGCCAGCAGCCGCCTCTTGACAGACCTCCTGCCCCATGAGCAGTTCTTC.

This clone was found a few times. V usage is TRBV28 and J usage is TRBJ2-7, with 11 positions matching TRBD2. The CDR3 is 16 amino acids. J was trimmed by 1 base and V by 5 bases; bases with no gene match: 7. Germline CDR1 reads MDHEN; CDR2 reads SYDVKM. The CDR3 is CASSPYLAGGSYEQYF. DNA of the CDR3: TGTGCCAGCAGTCCCTATCTAGCGGGAGGATCCTACGAGCAGTACTTC.

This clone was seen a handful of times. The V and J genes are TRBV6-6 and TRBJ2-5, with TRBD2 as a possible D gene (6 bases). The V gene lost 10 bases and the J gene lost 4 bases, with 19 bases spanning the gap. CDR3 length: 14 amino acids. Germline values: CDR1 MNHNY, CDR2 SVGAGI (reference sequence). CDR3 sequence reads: CATSSPTGGETQYF. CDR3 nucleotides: TGTGCCACCTCTAGCCCTACCGGGGGAGAGACCCAGTACTTC.

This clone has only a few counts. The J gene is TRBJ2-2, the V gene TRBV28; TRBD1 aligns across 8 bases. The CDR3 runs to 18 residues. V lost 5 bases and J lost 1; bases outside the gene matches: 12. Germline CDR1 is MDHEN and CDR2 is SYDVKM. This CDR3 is CASSLGATGGKNTGELFF. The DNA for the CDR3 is TGTGCCAGCAGTCTAGGAGCCACAGGGGGAAAGAACACCGGGGAGCTGTTTTTT.

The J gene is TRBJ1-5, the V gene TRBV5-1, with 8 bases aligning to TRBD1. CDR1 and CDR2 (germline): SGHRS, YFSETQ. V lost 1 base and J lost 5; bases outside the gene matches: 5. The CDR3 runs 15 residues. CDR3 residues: CASSLFGTGDQPQHF. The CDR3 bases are TGCGCCAGCAGCTTGTTCGGGACAGGAGATCAGCCCCAGCATTTT.

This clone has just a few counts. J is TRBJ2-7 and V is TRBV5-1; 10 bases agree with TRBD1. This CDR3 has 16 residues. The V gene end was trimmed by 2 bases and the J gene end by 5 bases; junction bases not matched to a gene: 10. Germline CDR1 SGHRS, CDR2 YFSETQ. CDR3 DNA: TGCGCCAGCAGCTTACTAACCCGGGACAGGGGCCACGAGCAGTACTTC. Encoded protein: CASSLLTRDRGHEQYF. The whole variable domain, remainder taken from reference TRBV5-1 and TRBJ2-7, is KAGVTQTPRYLIKTRGQQVTLSCSPISGHRSVSWYQQTPGQGLQFLFEYFSETQRNKGNFPGRFSGRQFSNSRSEMNVSTLELGDSALYLCASSLLTRDRGHEQYFGPGTRLTVT.

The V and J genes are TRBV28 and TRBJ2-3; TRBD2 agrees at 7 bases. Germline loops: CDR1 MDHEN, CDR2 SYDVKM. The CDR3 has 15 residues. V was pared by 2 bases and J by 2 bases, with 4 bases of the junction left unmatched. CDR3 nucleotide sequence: TGTGCCAGCAGTTTAGAGCGGGACCCCACAGATACGCAGTATTTT. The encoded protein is CASSLERDPTDTQYF.

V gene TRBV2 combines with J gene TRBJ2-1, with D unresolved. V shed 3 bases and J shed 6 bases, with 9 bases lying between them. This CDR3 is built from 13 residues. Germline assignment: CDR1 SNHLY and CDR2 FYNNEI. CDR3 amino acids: CASSDTVFNEQFF. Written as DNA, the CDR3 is TGTGCCAGCAGTGACACAGTTTTCAATGAGCAGTTCTTC.

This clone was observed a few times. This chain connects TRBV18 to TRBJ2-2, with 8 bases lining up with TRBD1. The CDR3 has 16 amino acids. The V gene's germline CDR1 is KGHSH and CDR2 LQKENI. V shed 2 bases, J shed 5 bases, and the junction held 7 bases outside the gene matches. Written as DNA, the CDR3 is TGTGCCAGCTCACCATTCACAGGGGGTCGAACCGGGGAGCTGTTTTTT. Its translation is CASSPFTGGRTGELFF.

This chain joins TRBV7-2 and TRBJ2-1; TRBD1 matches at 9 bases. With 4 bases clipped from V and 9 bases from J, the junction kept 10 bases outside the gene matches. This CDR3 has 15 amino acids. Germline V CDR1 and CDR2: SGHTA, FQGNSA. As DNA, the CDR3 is TGTGCCAGCAGCTCGAATACAGGGGGCCTAGGTGAGCAGTTCTTC. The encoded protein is CASSSNTGGLGEQFF.

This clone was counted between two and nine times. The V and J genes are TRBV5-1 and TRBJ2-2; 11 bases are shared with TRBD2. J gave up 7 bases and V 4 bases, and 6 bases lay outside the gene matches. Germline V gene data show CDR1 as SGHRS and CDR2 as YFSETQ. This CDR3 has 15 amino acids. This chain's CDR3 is CASSAGTSGYGELFF. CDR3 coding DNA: TGCGCCAGCAGCGCCGGGACTAGCGGATACGGGGAGCTGTTTTTT. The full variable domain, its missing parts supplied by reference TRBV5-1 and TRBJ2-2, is KAGVTQTPRYLIKTRGQQVTLSCSPISGHRSVSWYQQTPGQGLQFLFEYFSETQRNKGNFPGRFSGRQFSNSRSEMNVSTLELGDSALYLCASSAGTSGYGELFFGEGSRLTVL.

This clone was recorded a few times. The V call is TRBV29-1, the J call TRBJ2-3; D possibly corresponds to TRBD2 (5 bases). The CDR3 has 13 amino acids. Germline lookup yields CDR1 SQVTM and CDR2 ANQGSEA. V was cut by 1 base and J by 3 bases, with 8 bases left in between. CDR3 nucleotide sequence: TGCAGCGTTGAAGTCCGGACTACAGATACGCAGTATTTT. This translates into CSVEVRTTDTQYF.

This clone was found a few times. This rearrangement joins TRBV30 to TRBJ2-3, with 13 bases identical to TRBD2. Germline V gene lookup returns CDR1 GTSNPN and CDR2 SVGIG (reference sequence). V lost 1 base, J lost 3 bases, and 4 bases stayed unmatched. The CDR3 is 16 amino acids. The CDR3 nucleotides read TGTGCCTGGAGTGGACGACTAGCGGGAGGAACAGATACGCAGTATTTT. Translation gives CAWSGRLAGGTDTQYF.

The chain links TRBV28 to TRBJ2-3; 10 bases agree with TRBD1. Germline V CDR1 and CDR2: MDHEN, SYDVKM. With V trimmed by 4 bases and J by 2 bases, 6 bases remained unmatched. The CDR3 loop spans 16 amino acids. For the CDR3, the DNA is TGTGCCAGCAGTTCCCGGGACAGGGGCAACACAGATACGCAGTATTTT. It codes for CASSSRDRGNTDTQYF.

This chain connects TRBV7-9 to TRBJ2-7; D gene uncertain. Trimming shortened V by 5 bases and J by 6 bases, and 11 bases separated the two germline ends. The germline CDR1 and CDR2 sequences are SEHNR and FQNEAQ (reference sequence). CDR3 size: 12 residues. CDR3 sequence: CASSLTGFEQYF. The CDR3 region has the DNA TGTGCCAGCAGCCTAACTGGTTTCGAGCAGTACTTC.

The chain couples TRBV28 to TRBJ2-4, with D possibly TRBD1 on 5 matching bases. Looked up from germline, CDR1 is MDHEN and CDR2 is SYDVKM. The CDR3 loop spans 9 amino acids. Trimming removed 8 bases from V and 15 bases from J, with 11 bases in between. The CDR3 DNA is TGTGCCAGCTCCTCAAGGGGGTACTTC. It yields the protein CASSSRGYF.

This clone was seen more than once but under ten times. The CDR3 nucleotides read TGTGCCTGGAGCTTCCGGACTAGCAGGGATGAGCAGTTCTTC. This codes for CAWSFRTSRDEQFF. The chain couples TRBV30 to TRBJ2-1; TRBD2 matches 8 bases. The CDR3 is 14 amino acids. From germline, CDR1 is GTSNPN and CDR2 SVGIG (reference sequence). Trimming removed 3 bases from V and 8 bases from J; junction bases left unmatched: 9.

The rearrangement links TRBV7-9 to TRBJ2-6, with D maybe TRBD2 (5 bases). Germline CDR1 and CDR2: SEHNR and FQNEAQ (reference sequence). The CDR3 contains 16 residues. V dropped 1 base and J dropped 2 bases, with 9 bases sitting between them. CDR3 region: CASSLGERAGANVLTF. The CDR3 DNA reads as TGTGCCAGCAGCTTAGGCGAGAGGGCTGGGGCCAACGTCCTGACTTTC.

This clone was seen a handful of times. CDR3 sequence: CASSLDRYNEQFF. The DNA for the CDR3 is TGTGCCAGCAGCTTAGACAGGTACAATGAGCAGTTCTTC. V is TRBV7-2 and J is TRBJ2-1; D might be TRBD1 (5 bases). Per the germline V gene, CDR1 is SGHTA and CDR2 is FQGNSA. The CDR3 runs 13 residues. V lost 1 base and J lost 4, with 5 bases in between.

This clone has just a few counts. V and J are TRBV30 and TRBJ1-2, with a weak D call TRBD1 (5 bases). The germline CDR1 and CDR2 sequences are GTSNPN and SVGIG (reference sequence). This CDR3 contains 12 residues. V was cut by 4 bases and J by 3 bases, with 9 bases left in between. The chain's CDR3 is CAWMRGYYGYTF. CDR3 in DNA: TGTGCCTGGATGCGGGGGTACTATGGCTACACCTTC. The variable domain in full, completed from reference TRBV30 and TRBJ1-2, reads SQTIHQWPATLVQPVGSPLSLECTVEGTSNPNLYWYRQAAGRGLQLLFYSVGIGQISSEVPQNLSASRPQDRQFILSSKKLLLSDSGFYLCAWMRGYYGYTFGSGTRLTVV.

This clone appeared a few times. The CDR3 DNA reads as TGTGCCAGCAGCCAATTAGTATGGACTAGAAATCCCTCTCGCACAGATACGCAGTATTTT. Protein product: CASSQLVWTRNPSRTDTQYF. The V and J genes are TRBV14 and TRBJ2-3, with 7 bases that match TRBD2. J lost 1 base, V lost 2 bases, and 18 bases had no gene match. The germline CDR1 and CDR2 sequences are SGHDN and FVKESK. The CDR3 covers 20 residues.

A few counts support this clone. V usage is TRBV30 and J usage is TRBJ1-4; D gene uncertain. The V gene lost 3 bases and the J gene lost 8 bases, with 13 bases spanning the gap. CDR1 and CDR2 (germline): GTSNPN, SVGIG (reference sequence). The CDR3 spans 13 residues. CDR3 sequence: CAWSVGEREKLFF. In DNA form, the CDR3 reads TGTGCCTGGAGCGTGGGAGAGAGGGAAAAACTGTTTTTT.

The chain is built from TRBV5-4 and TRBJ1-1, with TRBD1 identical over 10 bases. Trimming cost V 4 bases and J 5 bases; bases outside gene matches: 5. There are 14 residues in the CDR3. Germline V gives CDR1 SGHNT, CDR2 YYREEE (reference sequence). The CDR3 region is CASSRDRGFTEAFF. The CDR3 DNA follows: TGTGCCAGCAGCCGGGACAGGGGTTTTACTGAAGCTTTCTTT.

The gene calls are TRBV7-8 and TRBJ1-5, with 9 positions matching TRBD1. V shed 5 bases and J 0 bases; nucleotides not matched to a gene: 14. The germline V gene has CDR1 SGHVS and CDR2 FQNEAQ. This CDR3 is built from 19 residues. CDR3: CASSPSRRDRAYSNQPQHF. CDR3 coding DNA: TGTGCCAGCAGCCCTAGTCGTAGGGACAGGGCTTATAGCAATCAGCCCCAGCATTTT.